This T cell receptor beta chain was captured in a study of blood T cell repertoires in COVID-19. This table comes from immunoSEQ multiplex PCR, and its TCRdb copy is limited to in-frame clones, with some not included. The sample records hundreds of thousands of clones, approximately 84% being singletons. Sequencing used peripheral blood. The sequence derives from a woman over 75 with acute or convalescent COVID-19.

The CDR3 DNA follows: TGTGCCAGCGTTAAGGCAGGACTCAATGGGGATACGCAGTATTTT. Amino acid sequence: CASVKAGLNGDTQYF. The gene calls are TRBV27 and TRBJ2-3; D might be TRBD2 (5 bases). Germline values: CDR1 MNHEY, CDR2 SMNVEV (reference sequence). This CDR3 spans 15 amino acids. V was shortened by 8 bases and J by 6 bases, with 21 bases between the two germline ends.